The 17 T cell receptor beta chains in this list originate from one sample, sequenced in a study of human T cells and chemical hapten exposure. TCRdb called the RACE reads again in MiXCR, with one record for every CDR3 protein. Of roughly 52,000 distinct CDR3 sequences in the sample, about 10% are singletons; the top ten hold roughly 1.8%. Time point reported: patch test 1, 2 weeks after DPC sensitization. Treatment denoted: therapeutic diphenylcyclopropenone sensitization with weekly scalp DPC. The authors' total RNA extraction used unfractionated whole blood. The source material was whole blood, sampled in connection with sensitization to the hapten diphenylcyclopropenone (DPC). These receptors all come from a woman aged 40-49 years with alopecia areata. Some clones in this sample may be carry-over from other donors' samples.

This clonotype was seen a few times. The V and J genes are TRBV6-5 and TRBJ2-3; 8 positions match TRBD1. The junction had 6 bases not matched to a gene; V was cut back by 4 bases and J by 0 bases. CDR1 and CDR2 from the germline V gene are MNHEY and SVGAGI. The CDR3 runs 16 residues. The CDR3 protein is CASSWTGTGSTDTQYF. The CDR3 DNA reads as TGTGCCAGCAGTTGGACCGGGACAGGCAGCACAGATACGCAGTATTTT.

The rearrangement joins TRBV18 to TRBJ2-5, with D tentatively TRBD1 (5 bases). This CDR3 is built from 14 residues. Trimming took 4 bases from V and 5 from J, leaving 14 bases between them. Germline V gene sequence: CDR1 KGHSH, CDR2 LQKENI. CDR3 bases: TGTGCCAGCTCACGGGTTGAAGGGGCGGAGACCCAGTACTTC. Translation gives CASSRVEGAETQYF.

The gene calls are TRBV3-1 and TRBJ2-1, with D perhaps matching TRBD2 (6 bases). V lost 1 base and J 4 bases, leaving 14 bases between the germline ends. The CDR3 length is 16 residues. Germline CDR1 is LGHDT and CDR2 is YNNKEL (reference sequence). CDR3 in DNA: TGTGCCAGCAGCCAAGGTCGACTAGAGAGGTACAATGAGCAGTTCTTC. Protein product: CASSQGRLERYNEQFF.

The table lists this clonotype with many counts. CDR3 in DNA: TGTGCCAGCAGCTTAGAGAGACGACCTAATGAAAAACTGTTTTTT. Its protein is CASSLERRPNEKLFF. This chain joins TRBV11-2 and TRBJ1-4; D gene ambiguous. The germline V gene encodes CDR1 SGHAT and CDR2 FQNNGV. The CDR3 sequence is 15 residues long. Trimming left V 0 bases short and J 3 bases short, with 8 bases between.

In this sample, this clonotype turned up once. Its ends do not fully match the called genes, so a read error is possible. V usage is TRBV28 and J usage is TRBJ1-3; 9 nucleotides agree with TRBD1. The V gene's germline CDR1 is MDHEN and CDR2 SYDVKM. CDR3 length: 15 amino acids. The CDR3 is CASSLTPGQGQGVDF. Here the CDR3 DNA reads TGTGCCAGCAGCCTAACCCCGGGACAGGGACAGGGTGTAGATTTT. The full variable domain, rest sourced from reference TRBV28 and TRBJ1-3, is DVKVTQSSRYLVKRTGEKVFLECVQDMDHENMFWYRQDPGLGLRLIYFSYDVKMKEKGDIPEGYSVSREKKERFSLILESASTNQTSMYLCASSLTPGQGQGVDFGEGSWLTVV.

The table lists this clonotype with many counts. The CDR3 DNA sequence: TGTGCCAGCAGCTTAATCCGACTAGCGGGAGGCAATGAGCAGTTCTTC. Residues: CASSLIRLAGGNEQFF. The chain joins TRBV7-9 to TRBJ2-1; 13 nucleotides line up with TRBD2. Trimming removed 2 bases from V and 6 bases from J; junction bases left unmatched: 4. The CDR3 spans 16 residues. Germline V gene sequence: CDR1 SEHNR, CDR2 FQNEAQ (reference sequence).

This chain connects TRBV29-1 to TRBJ2-6; D is unclear. The CDR3 length is 12 residues. V gave up 6 bases and J gave up 1 base, with 4 bases separating them. The V gene's germline CDR1 is SQVTM and CDR2 ANQGSEA. The CDR3 is CSVVSGANVLTF. In DNA form, the CDR3 reads TGCAGCGTGGTTTCTGGGGCCAACGTCCTGACTTTC.

Ten or more counts support this clonotype. This sequence joins TRBV7-6 and TRBJ2-7; D is possibly TRBD2 (5 bases). Germline CDR1 and CDR2: SGHVS and FNYEAQ. Trimming removed 1 base at V and 0 bases at J, with 19 bases between. This CDR3 is 18 amino acids long. The CDR3 sequence is CASSLGRMGTGSSYEQYF. CDR3 bases: TGTGCCAGCAGCTTAGGGCGAATGGGTACTGGGAGCTCCTACGAGCAGTACTTC. The full variable domain, with the rest looked up from reference TRBV7-6 and TRBJ2-7, is GAGVSQSPRYKVTKRGQDVALRCDPISGHVSLYWYRQALGQGPEFLTYFNYEAQQDKSGLPNDRFSAERPEGSISTLTIQRTEQRDSAMYRCASSLGRMGTGSSYEQYFGPGTRLTVT.

In this sample, this clonotype turned up a few times. V and J are TRBV20-1 and TRBJ2-1, with TRBD2 matching over 10 bases. Germline V CDR1 and CDR2: DFQATT, SNEGSKA (reference sequence). The J segment lost 9 bases and the V segment lost 1 base, leaving 12 bases of the junction unmatched. The CDR3 is made up of 16 amino acids. CDR3 region: CSARAPDSGRDGEQFF. The CDR3 coding sequence is TGCAGTGCTAGAGCTCCCGACAGCGGGAGGGACGGTGAGCAGTTCTTC.

This chain links TRBV18 with TRBJ1-2; D not certain. This CDR3 comprises 14 residues. Trimming stripped 0 bases from V and 7 bases from J, with 12 bases between. CDR1 and CDR2 from the germline V gene are KGHSH and LQKENI. For the CDR3, the DNA is TGTGCCAGCTCACCACCCCCAGCGGCTCTTGGCTACACCTTC. Its translation: CASSPPPAALGYTF.

This clonotype appeared a few times. The CDR3 DNA is TGTGCCAGCAGCCTGACAGGGTTGGCCCGTATCCAAGAGACCCAGTACTTC. It is translated as CASSLTGLARIQETQYF. The chain recombines TRBV7-9 with TRBJ2-5; TRBD1 agrees at 7 bases. V lost 5 bases, J lost 1 base, and 13 bases stayed unmatched. The CDR3 totals 17 residues. Germline CDR1 SEHNR, CDR2 FQNEAQ (reference sequence).

This clonotype was counted at least ten times. The rearrangement links TRBV18 to TRBJ2-5, with 7 bases matching TRBD1. This CDR3 is built from 13 residues. From germline, CDR1 is KGHSH and CDR2 LQKENI. Germline trimming cut 4 bases from V and 2 bases from J; bases unmatched to any gene: 1. CDR3 bases: TGTGCCAGCTCACGGGGACAGCAAGAGACCCAGTACTTC. This gives the protein CASSRGQQETQYF.

This clonotype was counted only a few times. The chain carries TRBV5-1 and TRBJ2-3; D may be TRBD2 (5 bases). Trimming left V 5 bases short and J 0 bases short, with 13 bases between. The CDR3 spans 15 residues. Germline assignment: CDR1 SGHRS and CDR2 YFSETQ. As DNA, the CDR3 is TGCGCCAGCAGTATCGTCGGGATTAGCACAGATACGCAGTATTTT. Its protein product is CASSIVGISTDTQYF. The complete variable domain, with remaining parts taken from reference TRBV5-1 and TRBJ2-3, reads KAGVTQTPRYLIKTRGQQVTLSCSPISGHRSVSWYQQTPGQGLQFLFEYFSETQRNKGNFPGRFSGRQFSNSRSEMNVSTLELGDSALYLCASSIVGISTDTQYFGPGTRLTVL.

The chain uses TRBV19 and TRBJ2-3, with D perhaps matching TRBD1 (6 bases). Germline V lookup: CDR1 LNHDA, CDR2 SQIVND (reference sequence). Trimming pared 8 bases from V and 1 base from J, leaving 25 bases between. The length of the CDR3 is 18 residues. For the CDR3, the DNA is TGTGCCAGTGGGCCCTCGGGGATACAGGGCGGAGGCACAGATACGCAGTATTTT. Its translation: CASGPSGIQGGGTDTQYF.

This clonotype was picked up many times. Here the CDR3 reads CASTVTRTGTGELFF. The CDR3 DNA reads as TGTGCCAGCACCGTCACTAGGACAGGGACCGGGGAGCTGTTTTTT. V usage is TRBV11-2 and J usage is TRBJ2-2; 8 bases line up with TRBD1. Trimming cost V 7 bases and J 5 bases; bases outside gene matches: 9. The CDR3 runs 15 residues. Germline CDR1 reads SGHAT; CDR2 reads FQNNGV.

The sample holds many counts of this clonotype. The chain employs TRBV7-8 and TRBJ1-5; D call uncertain. This CDR3 has 15 residues. CDR1 and CDR2 from the germline V gene are SGHVS and FQNEAQ. V lost 3 bases to trimming and J lost 3 bases, with 12 bases between them. CDR3 nucleotides: TGTGCCAGCAGCTTTACTTCCAGGAACAATCAGCCCCAGCATTTT. This gives the protein CASSFTSRNNQPQHF.

This clonotype has a handful of counts. The gene calls are TRBV6-1 and TRBJ2-5; D is uncertain. The V and J ends lost 6 bases and 1 base respectively, with 12 bases between them. The CDR3 has 14 amino acids. Per the germline V gene, CDR1 is MNHNS and CDR2 is SASEGT. The CDR3 coding sequence is TGTGCCAGCAGGGTCTTAAGGACCCAAGAGACCCAGTACTTC. Its protein product is CASRVLRTQETQYF.